This paragraph reports one TCR beta chain. Its antigen remains unidentified. This sample stems from a study of OX40 agonist ivuxolimab in advanced cancers. Study summary: Three individuals attained partial responses, comprising one hepatocellular carcinoma case and two cutaneous melanoma cases. Study-wide points: Clonal expansion among partial responders at 0.1-3.0 mg/kg ranked near the lowest.

Germline V gene data show CDR1 as LNHDA and CDR2 as SQIVND (reference sequence). This CDR3 is 16 amino acids long. J lost 6 bases, V lost 3 bases, and 10 bases had no gene match. The repertoire was sequenced with immunoSEQ multiplex PCR; TCRdb's copy has only in-frame clones and lacks some. The sample yields fewer than 100,000 clones, around 85% seen once. J is TRBJ2-2 and V is TRBV19; TRBD1 matches at 7 bases. Sample: CD4+ or CD8+ T cells sorted from blood, taken in a trial of the OX40 agonist ivuxolimab. This receptor was taken from an adult with an advanced solid tumor such as melanoma, head and neck, liver or kidney cancer. The CDR3 DNA is TGTGCCAGTAGTATCCCGACAGGGAAGAGTTCCGGGGAGCTGTTTTTT. This sequence encodes CASSIPTGKSSGELFF.